These T cell receptor beta chains were read from a single sample in a study of control samples from healthy donors and cancer patients. The method was immunoSEQ multiplex PCR; TCRdb's version includes in-frame clones alone and lacks a portion of them. The table lists 50,000 to 65,000 clones, approximately 90% of them singletons, with roughly 1.2% in the top ten. Input material: PBMCs. The receptors stem from a woman between 50 and 59 years old with colorectal cancer. The CDR3 runs from the conserved cysteine through the conserved F or W. The D gene is left open where the match is weak. Rows may omit the clone size; those that give it use once, few, many or a size class.

V gene: TRBV7-3; D gene: .; clone size: few; J gene: TRBJ2-5; CDR3 protein: CASSLRGKETQYF; CDR3 DNA: TGTGCCAGCAGCTTAAGGGGGAAAGAGACCCAGTACTTC
V gene: TRBV5-1; D gene: TRBD1; clone size: .; J gene: TRBJ1-1; CDR3 protein: CASSLDPTGGKETEAFF; CDR3 DNA: TGCGCCAGCAGCTTGGACCCAACAGGGGGCAAGGAGACTGAAGCTTTCTTT
V gene: TRBV27; D gene: .; clone size: .; J gene: TRBJ2-7; CDR3 protein: CASSLGVGLHEQYF; CDR3 DNA: TGTGCCAGCAGTTTAGGGGTAGGGCTCCACGAGCAGTACTTC
V gene: TRBV7-2; D gene: TRBD1; clone size: .; J gene: TRBJ2-5; CDR3 protein: CASSPGQGSLETQYF; CDR3 DNA: TGTGCCAGCAGCCCAGGACAGGGGAGTTTGGAGACCCAGTACTTC
V gene: TRBV29-1; D gene: TRBD1; clone size: .; J gene: TRBJ2-5; CDR3 protein: CSVSGTGGRETQYF; CDR3 DNA: TGCAGCGTCTCGGGGACAGGGGGCCGGGAGACCCAGTACTTC
V gene: TRBV7-9; D gene: .; clone size: few; J gene: TRBJ2-7; CDR3 protein: CASSSEHRAGSYEQYF; CDR3 DNA: TGTGCCAGCAGCTCAGAACACAGGGCCGGGTCGTACGAGCAGTACTTC
V gene: TRBV7-3; D gene: .; clone size: .; J gene: TRBJ2-1; CDR3 protein: CASSLAEYPGAVSRNEQFF; CDR3 DNA: TGTGCCAGCAGCTTAGCCGAGTATCCGGGGGCCGTGTCACGCAATGAGCAGTTCTTC
V gene: TRBV28; D gene: .; clone size: few; J gene: TRBJ2-6; CDR3 protein: CASSPMEAVAGANVLTF; CDR3 DNA: TGTGCCAGCAGTCCTATGGAGGCTGTGGCTGGGGCCAACGTCCTGACTTTC
V gene: TRBV6-4; D gene: .; clone size: once; J gene: TRBJ2-1; CDR3 protein: CASSDSKDSSYNEQFF; CDR3 DNA: TGTGCCAGCAGTGACTCGAAGGACAGCTCCTACAATGAGCAGTTCTTC
V gene: TRBV5-1; D gene: .; clone size: .; J gene: TRBJ1-2; CDR3 protein: CASSLGVRTYGYTF; CDR3 DNA: TGCGCCAGCAGCTTAGGAGTTCGAACCTATGGCTACACCTTC
V gene: TRBV4-1; D gene: .; clone size: .; J gene: TRBJ2-1; CDR3 protein: CASSQDDSRNEQFF; CDR3 DNA: TGCGCCAGCAGCCAAGACGACTCGCGAAATGAGCAGTTCTTC
V gene: TRBV2; D gene: TRBD1; clone size: .; J gene: TRBJ1-1; CDR3 protein: CASSPEQGASRAFF; CDR3 DNA: TGTGCCAGCAGTCCTGAACAGGGGGCTAGTAGAGCTTTCTTT
V gene: TRBV10-1; D gene: .; clone size: .; J gene: TRBJ2-3; CDR3 protein: CASSMRDYTDTQYF; CDR3 DNA: TGCGCCAGCAGCATGAGAGATTACACAGATACGCAGTATTTT
V gene: TRBV30; D gene: TRBD1; clone size: .; J gene: TRBJ1-5; CDR3 protein: CAWSGPGQGNQPQHF; CDR3 DNA: TGTGCCTGGAGTGGGCCGGGACAGGGCAATCAGCCCCAGCATTTT
V gene: TRBV10-1; D gene: .; clone size: .; J gene: TRBJ1-4; CDR3 protein: CASASPGDGKLFF; CDR3 DNA: TGCGCCAGCGCTTCCCCCGGGGATGGAAAACTGTTTTTT